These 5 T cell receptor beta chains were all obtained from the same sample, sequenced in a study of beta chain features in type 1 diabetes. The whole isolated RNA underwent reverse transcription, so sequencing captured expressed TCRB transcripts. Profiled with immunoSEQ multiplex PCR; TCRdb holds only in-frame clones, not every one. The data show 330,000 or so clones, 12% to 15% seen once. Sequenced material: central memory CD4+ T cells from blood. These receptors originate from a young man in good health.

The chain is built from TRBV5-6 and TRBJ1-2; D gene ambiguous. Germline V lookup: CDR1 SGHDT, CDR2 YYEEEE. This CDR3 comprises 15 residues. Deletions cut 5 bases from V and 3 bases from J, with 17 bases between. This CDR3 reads CASSRSGRFDYGYTF. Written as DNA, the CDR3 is TGTGCCAGCAGTCGGAGTGGTAGATTCGACTATGGCTACACCTTC.

CDR3 DNA: TGTGCCAGCAGCCTTTCACACGGAGAAGCTTTCTTT. Translated: CASSLSHGEAFF. The genes are TRBV7-2 and TRBJ1-1, with D unclear. Per germline, CDR1 SGHTA and CDR2 FQGNSA. With 5 bases removed from V and 8 bases from J, the gap between germline ends came to 12 bases. The CDR3 covers 12 residues.

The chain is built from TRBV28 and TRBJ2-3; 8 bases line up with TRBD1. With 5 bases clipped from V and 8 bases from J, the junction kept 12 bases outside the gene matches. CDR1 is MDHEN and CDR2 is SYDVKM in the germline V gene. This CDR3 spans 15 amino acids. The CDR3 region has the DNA TGTGCCAGCAGTCCTAAGGACAGGGATGGGGCTACGCAGTATTTT. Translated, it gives CASSPKDRDGATQYF.

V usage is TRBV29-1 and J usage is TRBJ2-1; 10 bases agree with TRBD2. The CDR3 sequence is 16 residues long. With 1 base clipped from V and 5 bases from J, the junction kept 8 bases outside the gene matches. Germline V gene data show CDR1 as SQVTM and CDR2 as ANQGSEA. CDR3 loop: CSVEVTKRGGDNEQFF. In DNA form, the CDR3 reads TGCAGCGTTGAAGTGACTAAGCGGGGGGGAGACAATGAGCAGTTCTTC.

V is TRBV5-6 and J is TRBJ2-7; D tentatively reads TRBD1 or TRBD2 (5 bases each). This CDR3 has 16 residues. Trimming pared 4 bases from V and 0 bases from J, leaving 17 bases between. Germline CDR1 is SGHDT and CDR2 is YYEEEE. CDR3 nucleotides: TGTGCCAGCAGCCCCTTGGGGGTAAAGTCCTCCTACGAGCAGTACTTC. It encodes CASSPLGVKSSYEQYF.